Each of the 14 T cell receptor beta chains below was sequenced from the same sample in a study of T cells in Graves' hyperthyroidism and ophthalmopathy. Amplification of TCR beta CDR3 regions was performed using RNA transcripts as template. The study used the HTBI primer set for a first-round RT-PCR of the TCR CDR3. TCRdb reprocessed the multiplex PCR reads with MiXCR, giving one entry per CDR3 protein. The data hold some 440,000 distinct CDR3 sequences, with approximately 14% observed a single time. Specimen: blood. These receptors all stem from a young woman with Graves' hyperthyroidism.

This clonotype has a count of ten or more. V gene TRBV7-8 combines with J gene TRBJ1-2; 11 nucleotides line up with TRBD1. V shed 5 bases, J shed 5 bases, and the junction held 10 bases outside the gene matches. The germline V gene encodes CDR1 SGHVS and CDR2 FQNEAQ. The CDR3 totals 16 residues. CDR3 region: CASSPPAGQGEYGYTF. CDR3 sequence (DNA): TGTGCCAGCAGCCCCCCTGCGGGACAGGGGGAATATGGCTACACCTTC.

Remarks on this clonotype: This could be a read error, since a much larger clone is one nucleotide away. V usage is TRBV7-2 and J usage is TRBJ2-7, with 8 bases lining up with TRBD1. Germline-derived CDR1 and CDR2 are SGHTA and FQGNSA. This CDR3 comprises 11 residues. The CDR3 reads CVSSLGTGQYF. CDR3 bases: TGTGTCAGCAGCTTAGGGACAGGGCAGTACTTC.

This clonotype was counted ten times or more. The chain recombines TRBV6-1 with TRBJ1-1, with 10 bases matching TRBD1. This CDR3 is 14 amino acids long. In germline, CDR1 is MNHNS, CDR2 SASEGT. With V trimmed by 3 bases and J by 6 bases, 4 bases remained unmatched. In DNA, the CDR3 is TGTGCCAGCAGTGACGGGGACAGGGGCCCTGAAGCTTTCTTT. It yields the protein CASSDGDRGPEAFF.

V gene TRBV6-1 combines with J gene TRBJ2-5, with D perhaps matching TRBD1 (5 bases). The CDR3 totals 13 residues. Trimming took off 8 bases at V and 4 bases at J, with 14 bases between the two ends. The germline V gene has CDR1 MNHNS and CDR2 SASEGT. CDR3 DNA: TGTGCCAGCGTATCAGGGATCCCAGAGACCCAGTACTTC. Translated, it gives CASVSGIPETQYF.

The genes are TRBV11-2 and TRBJ2-7; possibly TRBD1 or TRBD2 for D (7 bases each). The CDR3 totals 14 residues. The germline V and J ends were trimmed by 5 bases and 4 bases, with 15 bases remaining between them. Looked up from germline, CDR1 is SGHAT and CDR2 is FQNNGV. CDR3 amino acids: CASSAAGQQYEQYF. CDR3 nucleotides: TGTGCCAGCAGCGCAGCGGGACAGCAGTACGAGCAGTACTTC.

This rearrangement joins TRBV20-1 to TRBJ1-5; 8 bases align to TRBD1. The trim removed 4 bases at V and 0 bases at J, leaving 8 bases unmatched. Germline CDR1 DFQATT, CDR2 SNEGSKA (reference sequence). The CDR3 is 16 residues long. DNA for the CDR3: TGCAGTGCTAAACTCCGACAGGGGTATAGCAATCAGCCCCAGCATTTT. As protein: CSAKLRQGYSNQPQHF.

This clonotype was counted between two and nine times. The chain links TRBV5-6 to TRBJ1-1; a weak D match, TRBD1 (5 bases). CDR1 is SGHDT, CDR2 YYEEEE, per germline. V was clipped by 0 bases and J by 0 bases, with 9 bases between them. The CDR3 loop spans 15 amino acids. The CDR3 sequence is CASSLVSTVNTEAFF. In nucleotides, the CDR3 is TGTGCCAGCAGCTTGGTTTCGACAGTGAACACTGAAGCTTTCTTT. Full variable domain (missing parts from reference TRBV5-6 and TRBJ1-1): DAGVTQSPTHLIKTRGQQVTLRCSPKSGHDTVSWYQQALGQGPQFIFQYYEEEERQRGNFPDRFSGHQFPNYSSELNVNALLLGDSALYLCASSLVSTVNTEAFFGQGTRLTVV.

This clonotype came up a few times. The chain has TRBV4-3 and TRBJ2-3, with 8 positions matching TRBD1. The CDR3 has 16 residues. Trimming cost V 4 bases and J 1 base; bases outside gene matches: 7. CDR1 is LGHNA and CDR2 is YSLEER in the germline V gene. The CDR3 bases are TGCGCCAGCAGCCGACACAGGGGGAGCGGCACAGATACGCAGTATTTT. It specifies CASSRHRGSGTDTQYF.

V usage is TRBV27 and J usage is TRBJ2-2; 11 nucleotides align to TRBD1. There are 14 residues in the CDR3. V gave up 10 bases and J gave up 3 bases; unmatched junction bases: 4. Germline loops: CDR1 MNHEY, CDR2 SMNVEV (reference sequence). CDR3: CATTGQGDTGELFF. The DNA of the CDR3 is TGTGCCACCACGGGACAGGGGGACACCGGGGAGCTGTTTTTT.

The chain has TRBV9 and TRBJ1-6; 9 bases are a match to TRBD1. The germline V gene has CDR1 SGDLS and CDR2 YYNGEE. The CDR3 is made up of 15 amino acids. Germline trimming cut 4 bases from V and 5 bases from J; bases unmatched to any gene: 4. CDR3 amino acids: CASSPGTGNNSPLHF. CDR3 in DNA: TGTGCCAGCAGCCCAGGGACAGGGAATAATTCACCCCTCCACTTT.

The chain joins TRBV3-1 to TRBJ2-7; maybe TRBD2 (6 bases). CDR1 and CDR2 (germline): LGHDT, YNNKEL (reference sequence). The CDR3 is made up of 16 amino acids. The ends were cut back, 4 bases at V and 2 bases at J, with 18 bases in the middle. In nucleotides, the CDR3 is TGTGCCAGCAGCCCACCCTATCAGGAGGGCACCTACGAGCAGTACTTC. This sequence encodes CASSPPYQEGTYEQYF.

The chain has TRBV27 and TRBJ1-5; tentative D call: TRBD1 (6 bases). The CDR3 length is 15 residues. CDR1 and CDR2 (germline): MNHEY, SMNVEV (reference sequence). V was shortened by 1 base and J by 6 bases, with 13 bases between the two germline ends. The DNA of the CDR3 is TGTGCCAGCAGTTTATTGGGGGGGCCCAGTCAGCCCCAGCATTTT. Its protein is CASSLLGGPSQPQHF.

This clonotype was detected many times. The V gene is TRBV5-1, the J gene TRBJ1-1; D is possibly TRBD1 (6 bases). This CDR3 is 15 amino acids long. The ends were cut back, 8 bases at V and 0 bases at J, with 17 bases in the middle. Germline V CDR1 and CDR2: SGHRS, YFSETQ. In DNA, the CDR3 is TGCGCCAGTGCCGAGGGGGAAGGTGTGAACACTGAAGCTTTCTTT. Translation gives CASAEGEGVNTEAFF.

This clonotype was seen many times. The chain carries TRBV2 and TRBJ1-2; 9 bases fit TRBD1. V lost 8 bases and J lost 1; bases outside the gene matches: 5. CDR3 size: 14 residues. From germline, CDR1 is SNHLY and CDR2 FYNNEI. CDR3 sequence (DNA): TGTGCCAGCCGTCACAGGGGGCTTAACTATGGCTACACCTTC. This sequence encodes CASRHRGLNYGYTF.